This TCR beta chain was recorded in a study of cytomegalovirus exposure and HLA in healthy donors. Study observations and caveats: Available immune exposure information was restricted to CMV serostatus only. Several of the most significant clusters appeared, in a later analysis, to be linked to common viral pathogens. The productive fraction for most TCR beta V segments was about 87% or about 30% in an earlier analysis.

PCR amplification relied on 60 Vbeta primers (plus 13 Jbeta primers). Sequencing was performed with immunoSEQ multiplex PCR; in TCRdb, only in-frame clones are kept and a portion is missing. The sample yields about 160,000 clones, more than 75% seen once. The sample holds a few counts of this clone. As yet, its antigen is unknown. This sequence originates from a girl under 18 in good health and CMV-seropositive. Sequenced input: PBMCs.

The CDR3 is CASSIRGAIQYF. In nucleotides, the CDR3 is TGTGCCAGCAGTATCAGGGGAGCCATTCAGTACTTC. The chain carries TRBV28 and TRBJ2-4; tentatively, D is TRBD1 (6 bases). V lost 5 bases to trimming and J lost 9 bases, with 11 bases between them. This CDR3 is built from 12 residues. CDR1 is MDHEN and CDR2 is SYDVKM in the germline V gene.